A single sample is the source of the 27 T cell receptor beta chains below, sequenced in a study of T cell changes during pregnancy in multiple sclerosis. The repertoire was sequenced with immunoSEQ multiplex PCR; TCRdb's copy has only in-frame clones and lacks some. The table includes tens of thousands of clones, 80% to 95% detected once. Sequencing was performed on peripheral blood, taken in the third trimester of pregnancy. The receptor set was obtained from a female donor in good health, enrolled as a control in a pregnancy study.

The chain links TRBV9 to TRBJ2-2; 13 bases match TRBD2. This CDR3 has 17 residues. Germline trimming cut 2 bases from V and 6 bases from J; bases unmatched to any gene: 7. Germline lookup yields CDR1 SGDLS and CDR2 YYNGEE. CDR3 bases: TGTGCCAGCAGCGTCGAGGGACTAGCGGGGTCGGCCGGGGAGCTGTTTTTT. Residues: CASSVEGLAGSAGELFF.

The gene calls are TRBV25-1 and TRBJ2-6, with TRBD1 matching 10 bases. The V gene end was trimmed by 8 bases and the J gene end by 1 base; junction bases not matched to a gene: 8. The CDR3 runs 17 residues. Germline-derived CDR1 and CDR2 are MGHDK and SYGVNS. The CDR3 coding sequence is TGTGCCAGCGGCCGGACAGGGGGGTTATCTGGGGCCAACGTCCTGACTTTC. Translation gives CASGRTGGLSGANVLTF.

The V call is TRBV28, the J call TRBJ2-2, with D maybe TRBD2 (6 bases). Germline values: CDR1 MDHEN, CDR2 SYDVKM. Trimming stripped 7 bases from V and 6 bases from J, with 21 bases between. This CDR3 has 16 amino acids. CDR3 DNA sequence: TGTGCCAGCACCCCTTTATCGGGACTCGTTCCCGGGGAGCTGTTTTTT. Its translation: CASTPLSGLVPGELFF. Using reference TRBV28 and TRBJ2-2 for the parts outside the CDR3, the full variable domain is DVKVTQSSRYLVKRTGEKVFLECVQDMDHENMFWYRQDPGLGLRLIYFSYDVKMKEKGDIPEGYSVSREKKERFSLILESASTNQTSMYLCASTPLSGLVPGELFFGEGSRLTVL.

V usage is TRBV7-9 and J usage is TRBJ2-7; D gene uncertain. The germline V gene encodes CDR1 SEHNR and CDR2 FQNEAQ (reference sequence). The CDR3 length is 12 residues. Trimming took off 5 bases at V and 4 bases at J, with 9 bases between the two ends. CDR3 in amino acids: CASSPLGYEQYF. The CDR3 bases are TGTGCCAGCAGCCCTCTCGGGTACGAGCAGTACTTC.

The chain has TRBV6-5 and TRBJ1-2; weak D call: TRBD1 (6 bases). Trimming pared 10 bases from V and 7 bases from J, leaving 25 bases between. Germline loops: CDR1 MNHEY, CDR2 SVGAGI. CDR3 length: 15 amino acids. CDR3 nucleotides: TGTGCCACCCAGCTCTCTTTTCAGGGGAGTGGTGGCTACACCTTC. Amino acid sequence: CATQLSFQGSGGYTF.

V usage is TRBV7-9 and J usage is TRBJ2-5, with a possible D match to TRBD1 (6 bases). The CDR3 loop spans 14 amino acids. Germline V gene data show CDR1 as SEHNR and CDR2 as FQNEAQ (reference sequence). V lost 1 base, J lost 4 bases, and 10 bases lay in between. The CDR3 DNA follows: TGTGCCAGCAGCTTAGGGGCAGGGGTAGAGACCCAGTACTTC. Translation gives CASSLGAGVETQYF.

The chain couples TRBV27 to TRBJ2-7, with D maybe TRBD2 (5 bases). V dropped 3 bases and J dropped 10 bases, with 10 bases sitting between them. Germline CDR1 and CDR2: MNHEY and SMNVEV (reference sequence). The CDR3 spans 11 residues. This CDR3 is CASSLGVYQYF. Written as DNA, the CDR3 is TGTGCCAGCAGTTTGGGAGTTTATCAGTACTTC.

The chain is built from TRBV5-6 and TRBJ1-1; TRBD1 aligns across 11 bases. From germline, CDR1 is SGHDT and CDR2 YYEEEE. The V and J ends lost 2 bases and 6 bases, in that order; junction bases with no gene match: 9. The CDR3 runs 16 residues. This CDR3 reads CASSFRRTGGSAEAFF. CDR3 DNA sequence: TGTGCCAGCAGCTTTAGGAGGACAGGGGGCTCTGCTGAAGCTTTCTTT.

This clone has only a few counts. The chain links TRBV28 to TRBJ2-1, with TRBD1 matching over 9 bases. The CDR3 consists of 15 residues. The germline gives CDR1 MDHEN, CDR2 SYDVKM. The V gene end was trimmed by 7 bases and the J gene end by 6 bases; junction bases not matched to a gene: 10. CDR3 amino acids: CASKRGQGDINEQFF. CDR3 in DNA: TGTGCCAGCAAGAGGGGACAGGGAGACATCAATGAGCAGTTCTTC.

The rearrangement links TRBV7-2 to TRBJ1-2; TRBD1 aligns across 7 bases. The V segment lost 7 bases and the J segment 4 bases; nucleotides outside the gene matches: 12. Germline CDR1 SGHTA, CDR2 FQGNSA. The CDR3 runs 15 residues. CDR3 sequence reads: CASTPDREASYGYTF. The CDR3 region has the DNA TGTGCCAGCACCCCCGACAGGGAAGCTAGCTATGGCTACACCTTC.

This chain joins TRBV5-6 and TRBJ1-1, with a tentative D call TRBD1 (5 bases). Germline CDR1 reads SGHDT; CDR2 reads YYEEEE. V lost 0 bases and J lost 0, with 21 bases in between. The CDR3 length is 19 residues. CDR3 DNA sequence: TGTGCCAGCAGCTTGGTTAAGTGGTGGGGCAGGGCCATGAACACTGAAGCTTTCTTT. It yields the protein CASSLVKWWGRAMNTEAFF. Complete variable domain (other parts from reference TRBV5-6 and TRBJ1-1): DAGVTQSPTHLIKTRGQQVTLRCSPKSGHDTVSWYQQALGQGPQFIFQYYEEEERQRGNFPDRFSGHQFPNYSSELNVNALLLGDSALYLCASSLVKWWGRAMNTEAFFGQGTRLTVV.

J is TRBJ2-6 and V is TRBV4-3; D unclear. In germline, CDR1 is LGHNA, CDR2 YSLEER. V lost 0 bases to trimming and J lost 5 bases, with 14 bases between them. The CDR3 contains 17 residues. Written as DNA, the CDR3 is TGCGCCAGCAGCCAAGAAGGTGTAGGAGCCAGGGCCAACGTCCTGACTTTC. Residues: CASSQEGVGARANVLTF.

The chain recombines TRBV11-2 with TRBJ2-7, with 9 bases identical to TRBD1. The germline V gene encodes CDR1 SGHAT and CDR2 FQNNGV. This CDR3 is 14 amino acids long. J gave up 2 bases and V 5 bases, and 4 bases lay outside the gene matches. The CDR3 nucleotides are TGTGCCAGCAGCCTCGGGACAGGGACCTACGAGCAGTACTTC. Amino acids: CASSLGTGTYEQYF.

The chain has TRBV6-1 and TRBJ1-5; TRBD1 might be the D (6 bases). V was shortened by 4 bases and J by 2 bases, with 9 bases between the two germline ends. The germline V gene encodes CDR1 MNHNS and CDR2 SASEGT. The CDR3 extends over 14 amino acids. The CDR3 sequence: CASSAAGGNQPQHF. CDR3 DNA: TGTGCCAGCAGTGCGGCAGGGGGCAATCAGCCCCAGCATTTT.

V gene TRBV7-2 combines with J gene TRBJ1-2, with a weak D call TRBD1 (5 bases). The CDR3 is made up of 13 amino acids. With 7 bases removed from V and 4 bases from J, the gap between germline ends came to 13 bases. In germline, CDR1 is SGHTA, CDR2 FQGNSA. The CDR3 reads CASTVGGGYGYTF. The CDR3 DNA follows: TGTGCCAGCACCGTTGGGGGGGGCTATGGCTACACCTTC.

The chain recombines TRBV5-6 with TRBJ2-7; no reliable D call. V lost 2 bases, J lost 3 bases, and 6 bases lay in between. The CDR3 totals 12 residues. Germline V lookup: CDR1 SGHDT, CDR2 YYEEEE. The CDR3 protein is CASSLSGYEQYF. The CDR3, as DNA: TGTGCCAGCAGCTTATCCGGCTACGAGCAGTACTTC.

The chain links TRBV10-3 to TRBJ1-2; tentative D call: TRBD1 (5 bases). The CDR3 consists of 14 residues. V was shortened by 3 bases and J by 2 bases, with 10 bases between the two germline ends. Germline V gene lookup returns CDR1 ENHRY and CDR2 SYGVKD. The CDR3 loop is CAISDPTVNYGYTF. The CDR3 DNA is TGTGCCATCAGTGACCCGACAGTGAACTATGGCTACACCTTC.

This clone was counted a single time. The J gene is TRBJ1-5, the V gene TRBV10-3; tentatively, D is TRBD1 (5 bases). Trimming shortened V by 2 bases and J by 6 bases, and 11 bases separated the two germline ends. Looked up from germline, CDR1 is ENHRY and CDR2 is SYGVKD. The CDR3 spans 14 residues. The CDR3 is CAISEGGTGQPQHF. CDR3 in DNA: TGTGCCATCAGTGAGGGAGGGACTGGTCAGCCCCAGCATTTT.

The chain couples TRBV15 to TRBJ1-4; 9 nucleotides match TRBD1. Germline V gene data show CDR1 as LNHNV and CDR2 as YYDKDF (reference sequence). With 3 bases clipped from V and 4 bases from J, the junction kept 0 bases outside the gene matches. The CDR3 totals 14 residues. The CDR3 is CATSRDRGNEKLFF. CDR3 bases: TGTGCCACCAGCAGGGACAGGGGTAATGAAAAACTGTTTTTT.

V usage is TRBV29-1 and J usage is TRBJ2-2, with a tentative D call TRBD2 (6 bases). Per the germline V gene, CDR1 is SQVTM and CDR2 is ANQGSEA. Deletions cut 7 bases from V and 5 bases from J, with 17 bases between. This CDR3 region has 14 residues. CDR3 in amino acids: CSALGEVRTGELFF. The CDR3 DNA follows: TGCAGCGCCCTAGGGGAGGTACGGACCGGGGAGCTGTTTTTT.

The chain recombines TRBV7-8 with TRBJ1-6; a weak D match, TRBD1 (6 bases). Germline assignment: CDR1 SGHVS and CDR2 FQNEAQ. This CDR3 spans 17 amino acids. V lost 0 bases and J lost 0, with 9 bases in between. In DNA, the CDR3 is TGTGCCAGCAGCTTAGCGGGGGCCAGCTCCTATAATTCACCCCTCCACTTT. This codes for CASSLAGASSYNSPLHF.

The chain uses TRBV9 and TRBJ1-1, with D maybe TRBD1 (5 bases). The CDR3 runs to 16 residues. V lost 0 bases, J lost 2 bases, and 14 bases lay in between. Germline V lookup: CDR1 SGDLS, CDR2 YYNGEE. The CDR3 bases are TGTGCCAGCAGCGTAGGTGCGGGGGTGGGTAACACTGAAGCTTTCTTT. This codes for CASSVGAGVGNTEAFF.

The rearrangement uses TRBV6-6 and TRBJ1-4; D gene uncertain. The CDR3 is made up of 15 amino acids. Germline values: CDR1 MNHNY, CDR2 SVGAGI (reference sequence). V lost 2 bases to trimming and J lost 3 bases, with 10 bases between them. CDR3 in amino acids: CASSYGRTPNEKLFF. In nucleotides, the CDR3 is TGTGCCAGCAGTTACGGCCGGACTCCTAATGAAAAACTGTTTTTT.

In nucleotides, the CDR3 is TGTGCCAGTAGTATATCCGTGGGACAGGGCTTCTACGAGCAGTACTTC. This gives the protein CASSISVGQGFYEQYF. The V gene is TRBV19, the J gene TRBJ2-7; 9 bases are shared with TRBD1. Unmatched junction bases numbered 8, after V lost 2 bases and J lost 3 bases. Germline values: CDR1 LNHDA, CDR2 SQIVND (reference sequence). The CDR3 has 16 residues.

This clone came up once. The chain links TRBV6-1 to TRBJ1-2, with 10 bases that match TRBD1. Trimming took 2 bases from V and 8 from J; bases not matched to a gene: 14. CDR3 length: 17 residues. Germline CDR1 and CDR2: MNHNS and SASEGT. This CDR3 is CASSELTGGAGSSGYTF. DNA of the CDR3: TGTGCCAGCAGTGAATTGACAGGGGGCGCGGGATCCTCAGGCTACACCTTC.

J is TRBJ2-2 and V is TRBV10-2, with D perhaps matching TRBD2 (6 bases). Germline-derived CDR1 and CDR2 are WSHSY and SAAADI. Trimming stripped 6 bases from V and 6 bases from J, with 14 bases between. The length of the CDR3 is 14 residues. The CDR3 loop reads CASRPAGLAGELFF. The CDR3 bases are TGCGCCAGCAGACCGGCGGGACTGGCCGGGGAGCTGTTTTTT.

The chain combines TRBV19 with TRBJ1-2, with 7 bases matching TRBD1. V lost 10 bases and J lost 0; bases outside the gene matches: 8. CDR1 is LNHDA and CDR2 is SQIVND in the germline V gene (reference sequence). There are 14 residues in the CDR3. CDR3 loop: CATIRQGANYGYTF. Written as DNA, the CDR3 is TGTGCCACTATACGACAGGGAGCTAACTATGGCTACACCTTC.